This record concerns one TCR beta chain sequence. This CDR3 is also generated by other DNA sequences in the sample. Clones were sequenced by immunoSEQ multiplex PCR, and TCRdb holds only the in-frame ones, with some missing. The table records millions of clones, 85% to 95% of them present only once. The sample is drawn from a study of shared clonotypes between healthy human individuals. Donors comprised healthy HIV-negative adults lacking recent acute infections or vaccinations. Trimming pared 5 bases from V and 0 bases from J, leaving 11 bases between. Germline V lookup: CDR1 SNHLY, CDR2 FYNNEI. There are 14 residues in the CDR3.

J is TRBJ2-7 and V is TRBV2; D uncertain. Input material: naive CD4+ T cells sorted from blood. Subset denoted: CD45RA+ positively selected. The receptor comes from a man aged 18 to 29 in good health. CDR3 DNA sequence: TGTGCCAGCAGTCTAGGACGGAACTCCTACGAGCAGTACTTC. Translating gives CASSLGRNSYEQYF.